This TCR beta chain is from a study of cytomegalovirus exposure and HLA in healthy donors. Points from the study as a whole: Being productive about 90% or about 30% of the time was typical of most TCR beta V segments in an earlier analysis. Researchers counted around 170 TCR beta chains as cytomegalovirus-associated.

The CDR3 contains 16 residues. From germline, CDR1 is SGHNT and CDR2 YYREEE (reference sequence). Losses at the gene ends were 4 bases for V and 2 bases for J; bases not matched to a gene: 6. As regards this clone: The antigen is unknown.

60 Vbeta and 13 Jbeta primers were used in PCR. Method: immunoSEQ multiplex PCR; TCRdb's copy keeps in-frame clones and lacks some. The repertoire table contains 95,000 to 110,000 clones. The sequenced material came from PBMCs. The sequence derives from a man aged 35 to 55 in good health and CMV-seronegative. The genes are TRBV5-4 and TRBJ2-3, with 11 bases fitting TRBD2. The CDR3 nucleotides read TGTGCCAGCAGCGTACGACTAGCGGGGAACACAGATACGCAGTATTTT. Translation: CASSVRLAGNTDTQYF. The whole variable domain, filled in from reference TRBV5-4 and TRBJ2-3, reads ETGVTQSPTHLIKTRGQQVTLRCSSQSGHNTVSWYQQALGQGPQFIFQYYREEENGRGNFPPRFSGLQFPNYSSELNVNALELDDSALYLCASSVRLAGNTDTQYFGPGTRLTVL.